The 12 T cell receptor beta chains below come from one sample, sequenced in a study of blood T cell repertoires in COVID-19. The method was immunoSEQ multiplex PCR; TCRdb's version includes in-frame clones alone and lacks a portion of them. The data show 140,000 to 150,000 clones, just under 80% seen once. The sequencing sample was made of peripheral blood. Source of these receptors: a woman aged 60-75 years with acute or convalescent COVID-19.

The chain joins TRBV5-6 to TRBJ1-1; 7 positions agree with TRBD1. The CDR3 runs 15 residues. V shed 3 bases and J 5 bases; nucleotides not matched to a gene: 10. CDR1 SGHDT and CDR2 YYEEEE come from the germline V gene. The CDR3 bases are TGTGCCAGCAGCTCCGGGAGGGGGCTTTGGACTGAAGCTTTCTTT. As protein: CASSSGRGLWTEAFF.

This clone came up once. The J gene is TRBJ2-1, the V gene TRBV28, with D maybe TRBD1 (7 bases). Germline CDR1 is MDHEN and CDR2 is SYDVKM. Trimming shortened V by 6 bases and J by 9 bases, and 12 bases separated the two germline ends. The CDR3 runs 12 residues. CDR3 nucleotide sequence: TGTGCCAGCAGCAGGGGGGCCCGTGAGCAGTTCTTC. Residues: CASSRGAREQFF.

This chain joins TRBV11-1 and TRBJ2-5; 8 bases line up with TRBD1. The V gene's germline CDR1 is SGHAT and CDR2 FQDESV (reference sequence). V lost 5 bases and J lost 4; bases outside the gene matches: 12. The CDR3 length is 16 residues. The DNA for the CDR3 is TGTGCCAGCAGCCCTAGTGGGGCAGGGGGCTTAGAGACCCAGTACTTC. Translated: CASSPSGAGGLETQYF.

This clone was recorded only once. The V and J genes are TRBV10-3 and TRBJ1-1; 10 bases line up with TRBD1. V was pared by 10 bases and J by 6 bases, with 8 bases of the junction left unmatched. This CDR3 spans 13 amino acids. Per the germline V gene, CDR1 is ENHRY and CDR2 is SYGVKD. CDR3 residues: CANAPGQGAEAFF. For the CDR3, the DNA is TGTGCCAACGCACCTGGACAGGGGGCTGAAGCTTTCTTT.

There are a few counts of this clone. The chain has TRBV5-1 and TRBJ1-6, with no clear D. V was shortened by 0 bases and J by 8 bases, with 6 bases between the two germline ends. Germline CDR1 is SGHRS and CDR2 is YFSETQ. CDR3 length: 13 amino acids. The CDR3 loop reads CASSLGVDSPLHF. The CDR3 coding sequence is TGCGCCAGCAGCTTGGGTGTCGATTCACCCCTCCACTTT.

The rearrangement uses TRBV28 and TRBJ2-5; D possibly corresponds to TRBD1 (7 bases). The CDR3 runs to 14 residues. Trimming stripped 5 bases from V and 5 bases from J, with 15 bases between. Germline-derived CDR1 and CDR2 are MDHEN and SYDVKM. CDR3 in amino acids: CASSVQGGYETQYF. DNA of the CDR3: TGTGCCAGCAGTGTTCAGGGGGGTTACGAGACCCAGTACTTC.

This chain uses TRBV28 with TRBJ2-1; TRBD1 aligns across 8 bases. From germline, CDR1 is MDHEN and CDR2 SYDVKM. V shed 6 bases and J 6 bases; nucleotides not matched to a gene: 7. This CDR3 is 14 amino acids long. CDR3 nucleotides: TGTGCCAGCAGGCCAACAGGGGGTACCAATGAGCAGTTCTTC. Translation: CASRPTGGTNEQFF.

The chain couples TRBV30 to TRBJ1-2, with D perhaps matching TRBD1 (6 bases). Germline loops: CDR1 GTSNPN, CDR2 SVGIG (reference sequence). The germline V and J ends were trimmed by 6 bases and 7 bases, with 9 bases remaining between them. The CDR3 loop spans 10 amino acids. This CDR3 reads CACKQGGYTF. CDR3 sequence (DNA): TGTGCCTGTAAACAGGGTGGCTACACCTTC.

The CDR3 region is CASHQVTGNRHNEQFF. In nucleotides, the CDR3 is TGTGCCAGCCACCAGGTGACAGGGAATAGGCACAATGAGCAGTTCTTC. The chain uses TRBV6-6 and TRBJ2-1; 7 nucleotides match TRBD1. This CDR3 has 16 residues. The V and J ends lost 8 bases and 5 bases, in that order; junction bases with no gene match: 15. Germline CDR1 and CDR2: MNHNY and SVGAGI (reference sequence).

This chain joins TRBV7-8 and TRBJ2-1, with TRBD2 identical over 9 bases. Germline CDR1 is SGHVS and CDR2 is FQNEAQ. The CDR3 sequence is 15 residues long. The V gene end was trimmed by 5 bases and the J gene end by 4 bases; junction bases not matched to a gene: 6. The CDR3 coding sequence is TGTGCCAGCAGCCTTAGCGGGAGTTTTTACAATGAGCAGTTCTTC. It codes for CASSLSGSFYNEQFF.

This clone was counted once. The chain is built from TRBV28 and TRBJ2-5; no clear D. The CDR3 consists of 15 residues. Germline V CDR1 and CDR2: MDHEN, SYDVKM. V shed 2 bases and J shed 5 bases, with 15 bases lying between them. The CDR3 loop is CASSLPGTSSETQYF. DNA of the CDR3: TGTGCCAGCAGTTTACCAGGTACCAGTTCGGAGACCCAGTACTTC.

This clone was observed a few times. The chain links TRBV7-7 to TRBJ2-1; 8 positions match TRBD2. The V segment lost 5 bases and the J segment 7 bases; nucleotides outside the gene matches: 10. Germline V lookup: CDR1 SSHAT, CDR2 FNYEAQ (reference sequence). The CDR3 runs to 15 residues. The CDR3 DNA is TGTGCCAGCAGCCTTAACAGCGGGAGTAGGAATGAGCAGTTCTTC. It yields the protein CASSLNSGSRNEQFF.